This paragraph reports one TCR beta chain. Its antigen is undetermined. This entry comes from a study of vaccination and CD4 T cells after COVID-19. At the Johns Hopkins FTIC core, DNA taken from cultured CD4+ T cells was sequenced by way of the Oncomine TCR Beta short-read assay. TCRdb called the PCR reads again in MiXCR, with one record for every CDR3 protein. The repertoire holds some 10,000 distinct CDR3 sequences, with about two thirds as singletons. The CDR3 runs 14 residues. Trimming took 2 bases from V and 0 from J, leaving 6 bases between them. In germline, CDR1 is KGHSH, CDR2 LQKENI. Treatment indicated: roughly ten-day PBMC culture with coronavirus spike peptide pools or control peptides (ViraFEST assay).

V is TRBV18 and J is TRBJ2-3, with D unresolved. This sequence was found in a human donor who had recovered from COVID-19. Material: CD4+ T cells from blood, cultured in vitro, obtained before SARS-CoV-2 vaccination. The CDR3 sequence: CASSPGASTDTQYF. DNA of the CDR3: TGTGCCAGCTCACCAGGAGCTAGCACAGATACGCAGTATTTT.